The sequence of this TCR beta chain was determined in a study of T cell repertoires in cytomegalovirus infection. TCRdb itself ran the reads through MiXCR, one entry per CDR3 protein. The sample lists some 300,000 distinct CDR3 sequences; 8% to 10% were seen once. This clonotype occurred a few times. The CDR3 consists of 12 residues. The germline gives CDR1 SGHNT, CDR2 YYREEE (reference sequence). The V and J ends lost 5 bases and 3 bases respectively, with 8 bases between them. V is TRBV5-4 and J is TRBJ1-1, with D hard to call. The sample comprised PBMCs. This TCR derives from a human donor in good health (CMV status not recorded). Some clones in this sample may be carry-over from other donors' samples. The CDR3 DNA reads TGTGCCAGCAGAGGCGGGGACACTGAAGCTTTCTTT. It specifies CASRGGDTEAFF.